A selection of T cell receptor beta chains follows, all from one sample in a study of CD8 T cells in Susac syndrome. TCRdb fed the immunoSEQ multiplex PCR reads into MiXCR, producing one record per CDR3 protein. The table includes about 150,000 distinct CDR3 sequences, around 95% detected once. Sequenced sample: CD8+ T cells from PBMCs. The receptors here all came from a human donor with multiple sclerosis. CDR3s include the opening cysteine and the closing phenylalanine or tryptophan. A D gene is named only where the DNA matches it firmly. Size is stated for part of the rows, as once, few or many counts, or as a class when the clone is expanded.

>.|TRBJ2-5|TRBV2|TRBD2
CASKTSGGAMGTQYF
TGTGCCAGCAAAACTAGCGGGGGGGCCATGGGGACCCAGTACTTC
>.|TRBJ2-1|TRBV7-2|.
CASSSDTIPYNEQFF
TGTGCCAGCAGCTCCGACACAATCCCATACAATGAGCAGTTCTTC
>.|TRBJ2-5|TRBV20-1|TRBD2
CSARTSDWKTQYF
TGCAGTGCCCGGACTAGTGACTGGAAGACCCAGTACTTC
>.|TRBJ2-3|TRBV7-9|.
CASSLDGTDTQYF
TGTGCCAGCAGCTTGGATGGGACAGATACGCAGTATTTT
>.|TRBJ2-2|TRBV5-1|.
CASRETDGELFF
TGCGCCAGCAGGGAGACAGACGGGGAGCTGTTTTTT
>.|TRBJ1-2|TRBV27|.
CASSLQINYGYTF
TGTGCCAGCAGTCTACAGATCAACTATGGCTACACCTTC
>.|TRBJ2-3|TRBV7-9|TRBD1
CASSSMGQGARTQYF
TGTGCCAGCAGCTCAATGGGACAGGGGGCCCGTACGCAGTATTTT
>.|TRBJ1-2|TRBV30|.
CAWEGGNYGYTF
TGTGCCTGGGAGGGGGGGAACTATGGCTACACCTTC
>.|TRBJ1-1|TRBV4-1|.
CASSQHGREGMNTEAFF
TGCGCCAGCAGCCAACACGGACGGGAGGGAATGAACACTGAAGCTTTCTTT
>.|TRBJ1-1|TRBV6-6|.
CASSYRVLNTEAFF
TGTGCCAGCAGCTACAGGGTCTTGAACACTGAAGCTTTCTTT
>.|TRBJ2-5|TRBV27|TRBD2
CASSLWGGGQETQYF
TGTGCCAGCAGTTTATGGGGGGGAGGGCAAGAGACCCAGTACTTC
>.|TRBJ1-2|TRBV4-2|.
CASSQDGGYGYTF
TGTGCCAGCAGCCAAGATGGCGGCTATGGCTACACCTTC
>.|TRBJ2-3|TRBV7-9|.
CASTRWASRPTDTQYF
TGTGCCAGCACCCGGTGGGCTAGTCGACCGACAGATACGCAGTATTTT
>.|TRBJ2-7|TRBV12-3/TRBV12-4|.
CASSLARPSEQYF
TGTGCCAGCAGTTTAGCGCGGCCCTCCGAGCAGTACTTC
>.|TRBJ2-2|TRBV27|TRBD1
CASSQGAGELFF
TGTGCCAGCAGCCAGGGGGCCGGGGAGCTGTTTTTT
>.|TRBJ2-3|TRBV30|.
CAWTDGAADTQYF
TGTGCCTGGACCGACGGTGCTGCAGATACGCAGTATTTT
>.|TRBJ2-3|TRBV20-1|.
CSARDGQGGADTQYF
TGCAGTGCTAGAGATGGGCAGGGGGGGGCAGATACGCAGTATTTT
>.|TRBJ2-7|TRBV27|TRBD1
CASSGQGYAYEQYF
TGTGCCAGCAGTGGACAGGGATACGCCTACGAGCAGTACTTC
>.|TRBJ2-3|TRBV30|.
CAWRPLSTDTQYF
TGTGCCTGGAGACCATTGAGCACAGATACGCAGTATTTT
>.|TRBJ2-1|TRBV7-9|.
CASSLEAYRSYNEQFF
TGTGCCAGCAGCTTAGAGGCTTACCGCTCCTACAATGAGCAGTTCTTC
>.|TRBJ2-3|TRBV12-3/TRBV12-4|.
CASSFPVDTQYF
TGTGCCAGCAGCTTCCCGGTAGATACGCAGTATTTT
>.|TRBJ2-3|TRBV3-1|TRBD2
CASTPGLADYTDTQYF
TGTGCCAGCACCCCGGGACTAGCGGACTATACAGATACGCAGTATTTT
>once|TRBJ2-5|TRBV7-9|TRBD2
CASSFLPTSGGQETQYF
TGTGCCAGCAGCTTCCTACCGACTAGCGGGGGGCAAGAGACCCAGTACTTC
>.|TRBJ2-3|TRBV7-9|.
CASFPGLTSTDTQYF
TGTGCCAGCTTCCCGGGACTGACTAGCACAGATACGCAGTATTTT
>.|TRBJ2-7|TRBV4-1|.
CASSQEPGTDEQYF
TGCGCCAGCAGCCAAGAACCAGGGACGGACGAGCAGTACTTC
>.|TRBJ2-1|TRBV7-8|TRBD2
CASSLKRGRTYNEQFF
TGTGCCAGCAGCTTAAAGCGGGGTCGCACCTACAATGAGCAGTTCTTC
>.|TRBJ2-7|TRBV7-7|.
CASSLESEYEQYF
TGTGCTAGCAGCTTAGAATCAGAATACGAGCAGTACTTC
>.|TRBJ2-1|TRBV3-1|TRBD1
CASSPTGNSYNEQFF
TGTGCCAGCAGCCCGACAGGGAACTCCTACAATGAGCAGTTCTTC
>.|TRBJ1-2|TRBV29-1|TRBD1
CSATGDYGYTF
TGCAGCGCTACAGGGGACTATGGCTACACCTTC
>.|TRBJ2-5|TRBV20-1|.
CSARGPGWGETQYF
TGCAGTGCTAGAGGCCCCGGCTGGGGGGAGACCCAGTACTTC
>.|TRBJ2-1|TRBV25-1|.
CASSEGGGHEQFF
TGTGCCAGCAGTGAAGGTGGGGGGCATGAGCAGTTCTTC
>.|TRBJ2-7|TRBV30|.
CAWRGGFYEQYF
TGTGCCTGGAGGGGCGGTTTCTACGAGCAGTACTTC
>.|TRBJ2-1|TRBV5-1|TRBD2
CASSQFYGTSLQEQFF
TGCGCCAGCAGCCAATTTTACGGGACTAGCCTACAGGAGCAGTTCTTC
>.|TRBJ2-5|TRBV25-1|.
CASSESPGKETQYF
TGTGCCAGCAGTGAATCCCCAGGGAAAGAGACCCAGTACTTC
>.|TRBJ1-1|TRBV11-2|.
CAHGPGNEAFF
TGTGCCCACGGGCCAGGGAATGAAGCTTTCTTT
>once|TRBJ2-1|TRBV30|.
CAWSVPPDSYNEQFF
TGTGCCTGGAGTGTTCCGCCAGACTCCTACAATGAGCAGTTCTTC
>.|TRBJ1-2|TRBV7-9|.
CASSLVGGNYGYTF
TGTGCCAGCAGCTTAGTTGGTGGGAACTATGGCTACACCTTC
>.|TRBJ2-7|TRBV7-8|.
CASSSGTTTYEQYF
TGTGCCAGCAGCTCGGGGACAACAACCTACGAGCAGTACTTC
>.|TRBJ2-1|TRBV4-1|TRBD2
CASSQVRGGAGSNEQFF
TGCGCCAGCAGCCAAGTCCGCGGGGGGGCTGGGAGCAATGAGCAGTTCTTC
>.|TRBJ1-1|TRBV9|.
CASSELQGMNTEAFF
TGTGCCAGCAGCGAGTTACAGGGCATGAACACTGAAGCTTTCTTT
>.|TRBJ2-5|TRBV25-1|.
CASSNGYRGQTQYF
TGTGCCAGCTCCAATGGTTATCGTGGTCAGACCCAGTACTTC
>.|TRBJ2-3|TRBV15|.
CATSRGKRITDTQYF
TGTGCCACCAGCAGGGGCAAGCGAATCACAGATACGCAGTATTTT
>.|TRBJ2-3|TRBV29-1|TRBD2
CSVEPGLAGTDTQYF
TGCAGCGTTGAACCGGGACTAGCTGGCACAGATACGCAGTATTTT
>.|TRBJ2-1|TRBV6-6|.
CASSSGEQFF
TGTGCCAGCTCTTCAGGGGAGCAGTTCTTC
>few|TRBJ2-7|TRBV30|TRBD2
CAWSVGGGGSYEQYF
TGTGCCTGGAGTGTAGGAGGCGGGGGTTCATACGAGCAGTACTTC
>.|TRBJ2-5|TRBV5-1|TRBD2
CASRTSGDQETQYF
TGCGCCAGCAGGACTAGCGGGGACCAAGAGACCCAGTACTTC
>.|TRBJ1-2|TRBV6-6|.
CASSYPGPDSDGYTF
TGTGCCAGCAGTTACCCCGGGCCGGATTCGGATGGCTACACCTTC
>once|TRBJ2-5|TRBV12-3/TRBV12-4|TRBD2
CASSPDGLAPKTQYF
TGTGCCAGCAGTCCCGACGGACTAGCCCCAAAGACCCAGTACTTC
>.|TRBJ2-1|TRBV5-1|.
CASSLAGDDYNEQFF
TGCGCCAGCAGCTTGGCGGGGGACGACTACAATGAGCAGTTCTTC
>.|TRBJ2-3|TRBV27|.
CASRTSGDTQYF
TGTGCCAGCCGTACTTCTGGAGATACGCAGTATTTT
>.|TRBJ1-1|TRBV15|TRBD1
CATSRKIGTAEAFF
TGTGCCACCAGCAGAAAAATCGGGACAGCTGAAGCTTTCTTT
>.|TRBJ2-1|TRBV15|.
CATSPRVSYNEQFF
TGTGCCACCAGCCCCAGGGTATCCTACAATGAGCAGTTCTTC
>.|TRBJ1-1|TRBV20-1|.
CSARGMELEAFF
TGCAGTGCTAGGGGTATGGAGCTTGAAGCTTTCTTT
>.|TRBJ2-1|TRBV12-3/TRBV12-4|TRBD1
CASRQGQGVGEQFF
TGTGCCAGCAGGCAAGGACAGGGGGTCGGTGAGCAGTTCTTC
>.|TRBJ1-5|TRBV6-5|.
CASSLMEGQPQHF
TGTGCCAGCAGCTTAATGGAGGGGCAGCCCCAGCATTTT